The clone carrying this TCR beta chain was counted ten times or more. Its antigen is not identified. The V and J ends lost 5 bases and 1 base respectively, with 15 bases between them. The CDR3 length is 15 residues. The germline gives CDR1 SEHNR, CDR2 FQNEAQ (reference sequence). Predating any ophthalmopathy symptoms, the blood sample was taken at first hyperthyroidism diagnosis. The data belong to a study of T cells in Graves' hyperthyroidism and ophthalmopathy. Study-level background: Blood was drawn when the patient was first diagnosed and still untreated.

Study conclusions and caveats: Most expanded thyroid clonotypes above 0.001 also appeared in blood. With a median lead of 6.5 months before onset, the model predicted ophthalmopathy.

RNA transcripts provided the source from which TCR beta CDR3 regions were amplified. First-round RT-PCR targeting the TCR CDR3 was performed with the HTBI primer set. MiXCR, run by TCRdb on the multiplex PCR reads, gives a single entry per CDR3 protein. The profile shows under 200,000 distinct CDR3 sequences, less than 10% of them singletons. The sequencing sample was made of blood. The origin of this receptor is a woman aged 18-29 years with Graves' hyperthyroidism that later progressed to Graves' ophthalmopathy. The chain combines TRBV7-9 with TRBJ2-7; weak D call: TRBD1 (6 bases). The DNA of the CDR3 is TGTGCCAGCAGCGTCCGTGGGGGCAGATCCTACGAGCAGTACTTC. Its translation is CASSVRGGRSYEQYF.